These T cell receptor beta chains were read from a single sample in a study of blood T cell repertoires in COVID-19. Assay used: immunoSEQ multiplex PCR; TCRdb lists only in-frame clones, some missing. This table holds fewer than 350,000 clones, under 95% found once. The source material was PBMCs or T cells enriched from blood (not recorded which). The receptors were gathered from a woman between 40 and 50 years old with acute COVID-19. Both conserved end residues are part of each CDR3. A D gene is named only where the DNA matches it firmly. Only some rows state a clone size, as once, few, many or a class for expanded clones.

cdr3_nt cdr3_aa clone_size j_call v_call d_call
TGTGCCAGCAGCCCCCGGACAGGGGGTATGTCACCCCTCCACTTT CASSPRTGGMSPLHF once TRBJ1-6 TRBV9 TRBD1
TGTGCCAGCAGTTTGGGGGACAGGGAGGTCCACGAGCAGTACTTC CASSLGDREVHEQYF once TRBJ2-7 TRBV28 TRBD1
TGCGCCAGCAGCCAAGGCTGGAGATCTGGGGCCAACGTCCTGACTTTC CASSQGWRSGANVLTF once TRBJ2-6 TRBV4-3 -
TGTGCCACCTCAGGGGGGTGGACGGACACTGAAGCTTTCTTT CATSGGWTDTEAFF - TRBJ1-1 TRBV15 TRBD1
TGTGCCTGGGACCGACTAGCGGCGAACACCGGGGAGCTGTTTTTT CAWDRLAANTGELFF once TRBJ2-2 TRBV30 TRBD2
TGTGCCAGCAGCTTGGCCCCGGGACAGGGGTTTATAGATACGCAGTATTTT CASSLAPGQGFIDTQYF - TRBJ2-3 TRBV5-8 TRBD1
TGTGCCAGCAGCTTAGCCGGGACAGTCTATAATTCACCCCTCCACTTT CASSLAGTVYNSPLHF - TRBJ1-6 TRBV7-8 TRBD1
TGTGCCAGCACAGGGACTCTAAATTCACCCCTCCACTTT CASTGTLNSPLHF - TRBJ1-6 TRBV28 -
TGTGCCAGCAGTTCTGTTGACAGGGACGTTTACGAGCAGTACTTC CASSSVDRDVYEQYF - TRBJ2-7 TRBV28 TRBD1
TGTGCCAGCAGAAGCGATTCCCGTAACACCATATATTTT CASRSDSRNTIYF - TRBJ1-3 TRBV6-6 -
TGTGCCAGCAGCCAGCGACTAGCGGGAGATGAGCAGTTCTTC CASSQRLAGDEQFF - TRBJ2-1 TRBV11-3 TRBD2
TGTGCCAGCAGTGATCCAAGGACAGGGATGAATCAGCCCCAGCATTTT CASSDPRTGMNQPQHF - TRBJ1-5 TRBV6-1 TRBD1
TGTGCCAGCGTGGGGAGGTTCAATGAGCAGTTCTTC CASVGRFNEQFF - TRBJ2-1 TRBV3-1/TRBV3-2 -
TGTGCCAGCAGCCTTGCGGGCATGGGTTCCAATGAGCAGTTCTTC CASSLAGMGSNEQFF - TRBJ2-1 TRBV11-3 -
TGTGCCAGCAGCTCGGGGAGCACAGATACGCAGTATTTT CASSSGSTDTQYF - TRBJ2-3 TRBV7-2 -
TGTGCCTGGAGCGTGGGACTAGCGGACAGCAAGTACTTC CAWSVGLADSKYF - TRBJ2-5 TRBV30 TRBD2
TGTGCCACCTCTCCGGGACAGGCGGTTCGGTACTTC CATSPGQAVRYF - TRBJ2-7 TRBV19 TRBD1